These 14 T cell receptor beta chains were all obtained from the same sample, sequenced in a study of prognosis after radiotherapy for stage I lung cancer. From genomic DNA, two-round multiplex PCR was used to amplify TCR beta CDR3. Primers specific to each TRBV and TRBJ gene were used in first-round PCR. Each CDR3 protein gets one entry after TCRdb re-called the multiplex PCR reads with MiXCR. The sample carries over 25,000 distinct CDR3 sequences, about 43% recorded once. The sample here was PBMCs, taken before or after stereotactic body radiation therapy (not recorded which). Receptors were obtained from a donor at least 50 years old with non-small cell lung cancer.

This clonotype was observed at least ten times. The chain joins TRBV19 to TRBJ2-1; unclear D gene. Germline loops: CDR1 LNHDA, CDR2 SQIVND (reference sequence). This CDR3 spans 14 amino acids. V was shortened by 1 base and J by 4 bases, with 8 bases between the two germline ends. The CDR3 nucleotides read TGTGCCAGTAGTATAGTTAGCAGATACAATGAGCAGTTCTTC. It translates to CASSIVSRYNEQFF.

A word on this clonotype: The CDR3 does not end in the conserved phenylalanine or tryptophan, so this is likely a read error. CDR3 residues: CASSFEGQNTEAFL. The CDR3 nucleotides are TGTGCCAGCAGCTTCGAGGGCCAGAACACTGAAGCTTTCCTT. This chain links TRBV2 with TRBJ1-1; D gene uncertain. This CDR3 contains 14 residues. CDR1 is SNHLY, CDR2 FYNNEI, per germline. V was shortened by 6 bases and J by 1 base, with 12 bases between the two germline ends.

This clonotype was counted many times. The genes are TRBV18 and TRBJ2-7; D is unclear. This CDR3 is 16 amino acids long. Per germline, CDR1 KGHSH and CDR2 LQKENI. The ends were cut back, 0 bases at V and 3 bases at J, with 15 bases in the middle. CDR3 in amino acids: CASSPPSIDRIYEQYF. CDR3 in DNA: TGTGCCAGCTCACCACCATCTATTGACCGGATCTACGAGCAGTACTTC.

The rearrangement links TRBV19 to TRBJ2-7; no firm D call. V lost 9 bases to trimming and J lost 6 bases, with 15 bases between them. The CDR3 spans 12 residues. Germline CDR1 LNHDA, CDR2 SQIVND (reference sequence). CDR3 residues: CASGWVAREQYF. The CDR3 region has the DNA TGTGCCAGCGGCTGGGTAGCCCGCGAGCAGTACTTC.

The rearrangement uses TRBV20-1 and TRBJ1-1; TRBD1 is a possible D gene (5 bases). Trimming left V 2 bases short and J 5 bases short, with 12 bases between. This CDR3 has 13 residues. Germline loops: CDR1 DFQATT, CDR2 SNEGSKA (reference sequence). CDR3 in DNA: TGCAGTGCTAGAAGGCAGGGTCGGACTGAAGCTTTCTTT. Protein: CSARRQGRTEAFF.

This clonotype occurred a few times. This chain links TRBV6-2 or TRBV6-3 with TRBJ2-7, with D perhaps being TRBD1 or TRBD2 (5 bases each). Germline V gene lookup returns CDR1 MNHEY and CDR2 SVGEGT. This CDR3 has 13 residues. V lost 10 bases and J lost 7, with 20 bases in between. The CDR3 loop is CAIRKGSRGEQYF. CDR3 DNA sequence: TGTGCCATCAGAAAGGGGTCGAGGGGAGAGCAGTACTTC.

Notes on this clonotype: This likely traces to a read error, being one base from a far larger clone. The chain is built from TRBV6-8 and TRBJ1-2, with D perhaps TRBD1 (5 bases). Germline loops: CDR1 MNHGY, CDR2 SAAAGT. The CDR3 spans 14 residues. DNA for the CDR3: TGTGGCAGCAGTAACCCGGGGCAGAACTATGGCTACACCTTC. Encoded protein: CGSSNPGQNYGYTF.

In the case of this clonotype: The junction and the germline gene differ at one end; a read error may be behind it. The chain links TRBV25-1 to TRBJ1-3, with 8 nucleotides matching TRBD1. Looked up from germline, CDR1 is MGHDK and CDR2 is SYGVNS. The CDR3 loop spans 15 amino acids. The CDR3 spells CASSEDRGAGKTIYF. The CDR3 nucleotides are TGTGCCAGCAGTGAAGACAGGGGAGCTGGAAAAACCATATATTTT.

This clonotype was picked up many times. CDR3: CASSLRPTVGRMNTEAFF. In nucleotides, the CDR3 is TGTGCCAGCAGTCTACGCCCCACTGTGGGCCGGATGAACACTGAAGCTTTCTTT. The chain recombines TRBV6-2 or TRBV6-3 with TRBJ1-1; D ambiguous. This CDR3 contains 18 residues. The V end lost 5 bases, the J end lost 0 bases, and 22 bases lay between the germline ends. Per germline, CDR1 MNHEY and CDR2 SVGEGT.

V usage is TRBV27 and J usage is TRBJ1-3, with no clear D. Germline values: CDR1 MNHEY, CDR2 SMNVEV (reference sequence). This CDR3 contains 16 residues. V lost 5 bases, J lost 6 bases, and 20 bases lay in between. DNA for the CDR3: TGTGCCAGCAGTCTCTCCTCAAGCGCTGTAGTAAACACCATATATTTT. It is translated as CASSLSSSAVVNTIYF.

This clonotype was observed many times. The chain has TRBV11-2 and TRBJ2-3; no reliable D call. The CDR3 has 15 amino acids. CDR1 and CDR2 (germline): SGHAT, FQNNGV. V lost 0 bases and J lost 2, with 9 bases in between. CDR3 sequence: CASSLDLRLTDTQYF. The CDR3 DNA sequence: TGTGCCAGCAGCTTAGATTTGCGGCTCACAGATACGCAGTATTTT.

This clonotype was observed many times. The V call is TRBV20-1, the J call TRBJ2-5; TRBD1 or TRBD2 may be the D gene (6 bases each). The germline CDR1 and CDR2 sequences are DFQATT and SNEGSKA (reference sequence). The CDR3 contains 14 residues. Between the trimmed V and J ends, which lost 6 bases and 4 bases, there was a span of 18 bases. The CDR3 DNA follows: TGCAGTGCCCAAGTCGGCGAGGGGGGAGAGACCCAGTACTTC. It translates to CSAQVGEGGETQYF.

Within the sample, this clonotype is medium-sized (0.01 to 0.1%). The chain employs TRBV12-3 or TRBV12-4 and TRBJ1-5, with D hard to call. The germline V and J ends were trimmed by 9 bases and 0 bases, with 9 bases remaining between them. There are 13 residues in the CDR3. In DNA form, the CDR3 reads TGTGCCAGTACTGGGGATAGCAATCAGCCCCAGCATTTT. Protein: CASTGDSNQPQHF.

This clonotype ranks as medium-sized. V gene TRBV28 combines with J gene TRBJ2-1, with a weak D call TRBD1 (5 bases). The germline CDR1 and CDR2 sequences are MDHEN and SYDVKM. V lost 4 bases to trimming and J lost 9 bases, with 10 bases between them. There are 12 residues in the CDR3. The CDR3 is CASSSSQGEQFF. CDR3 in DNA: TGTGCCAGCAGTTCCAGCCAGGGTGAGCAGTTCTTC.